This T cell receptor beta chain is from a study of Graves' ophthalmopathy and Graves' hyperthyroidism. About the study: The term stable hyperthyroidism indicated an absence of ophthalmopathy within 18 months of follow-up.

The authors amplified TCR beta CDR3 regions, and they did so from RNA transcripts for repertoire sequencing. Second-round multiplex PCR came after a first-round RT-PCR that employed HTBI primers. TCRdb redid the calling of the multiplex PCR reads with MiXCR, one entry per CDR3 protein. The profile covers a few hundred thousand distinct CDR3 sequences, with roughly 39% appearing a single time and about 4.2% taken by the ten largest. The CDR3 loop spans 13 amino acids. V lost 0 bases, J lost 2 bases, and 4 bases lay in between. The germline CDR1 and CDR2 sequences are SEHNR and FQNEAQ (reference sequence). This clonotype was counted many times.

This chain joins TRBV7-9 and TRBJ1-2; D is uncertain. Input material: peripheral blood or thyroid tissue (not recorded which). This sequence originates from an adult man with Graves' hyperthyroidism. CDR3 amino acids: CASSLAQNYGYTF. The CDR3 nucleotides read TGTGCCAGCAGCTTAGCACAGAACTATGGCTACACCTTC.